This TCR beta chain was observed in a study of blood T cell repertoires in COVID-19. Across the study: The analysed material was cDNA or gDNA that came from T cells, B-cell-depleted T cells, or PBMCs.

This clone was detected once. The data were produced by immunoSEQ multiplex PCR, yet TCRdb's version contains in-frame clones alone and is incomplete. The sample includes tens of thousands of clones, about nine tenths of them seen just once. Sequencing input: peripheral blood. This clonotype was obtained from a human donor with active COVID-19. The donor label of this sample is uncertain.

The CDR3 sequence is CATTKAMNTEAFF. The CDR3 nucleotides are TGTGCCACCACTAAGGCCATGAACACTGAAGCTTTCTTT. This chain connects TRBV10-3 to TRBJ1-1; D call uncertain. With 10 bases removed from V and 0 bases from J, the gap between germline ends came to 12 bases. The CDR3 is 13 amino acids. Looked up from germline, CDR1 is ENHRY and CDR2 is SYGVKD.